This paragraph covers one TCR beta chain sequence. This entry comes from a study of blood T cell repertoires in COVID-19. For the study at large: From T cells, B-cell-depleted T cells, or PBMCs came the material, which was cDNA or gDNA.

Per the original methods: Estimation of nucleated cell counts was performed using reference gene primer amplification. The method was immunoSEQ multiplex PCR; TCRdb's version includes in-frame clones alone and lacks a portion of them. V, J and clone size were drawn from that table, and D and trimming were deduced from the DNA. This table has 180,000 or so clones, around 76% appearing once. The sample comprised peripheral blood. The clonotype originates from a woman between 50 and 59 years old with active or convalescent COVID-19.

CDR3 amino acids: CASSLGTGDTYEQYF. In DNA, the CDR3 is TGTGCCAGCAGCTTAGGCACAGGGGACACCTACGAGCAGTACTTC. The chain employs TRBV7-9 and TRBJ2-7; 7 bases are a match to TRBD1. The CDR3 spans 15 residues. V was clipped by 1 base and J by 2 bases; unmatched bases: 5. The germline CDR1 and CDR2 sequences are SEHNR and FQNEAQ (reference sequence).